Below, 27 T cell receptor beta chains from the same sample are listed, as sequenced in a study of T cells in Graves' hyperthyroidism and ophthalmopathy. The CDR3 regions of TCR beta were amplified from RNA transcripts. Using the HTBI primer set, a first-round RT-PCR was run on the TCR CDR3. TCRdb ran MiXCR on the multiplex PCR reads and lists one entry per CDR3 protein. Among fewer than 900,000 distinct CDR3 sequences listed, approximately 19% were seen once. Sequenced sample: blood. The receptors derive from a woman aged 45-65 years with Graves' hyperthyroidism that later progressed to Graves' ophthalmopathy.

This clonotype was observed at least ten times. The chain combines TRBV20-1 with TRBJ1-1; TRBD1 matches at 9 bases. V lost 1 base and J lost 7; bases outside the gene matches: 1. This CDR3 is built from 12 residues. Per the germline V gene, CDR1 is DFQATT and CDR2 is SNEGSKA (reference sequence). Here the CDR3 reads CSARGTGDEAFF. As DNA, the CDR3 is TGCAGTGCTAGAGGGACAGGGGATGAAGCTTTCTTT.

Details on this clonotype: Just one base apart from a much larger clone, this may be a read error. The chain uses TRBV7-2 and TRBJ2-1; 7 bases are shared with TRBD2. The CDR3 loop spans 15 amino acids. V lost 2 bases and J lost 2; bases outside the gene matches: 3. Germline CDR1 reads SGHTA; CDR2 reads FQGNSA. CDR3 in amino acids: CASSLQAGPYNEQFF. CDR3 bases: TGTGCCAGCAGCTTACAAGCGGGACCCTACAATGAGCAGTTCTTC.

This chain joins TRBV10-2 and TRBJ1-5; possible D gene TRBD1, 6 bases. The CDR3 covers 13 residues. Germline V gives CDR1 WSHSY, CDR2 SAAADI. V shed 9 bases and J shed 7 bases, with 16 bases lying between them. In DNA form, the CDR3 reads TGCGCCAGTCAGGGGATCGGAGGGCAGCCCCAGCATTTT. This translates into CASQGIGGQPQHF.

This clonotype was observed a few times. The chain joins TRBV9 to TRBJ2-5; D not certain. The CDR3 has 14 amino acids. Germline CDR1 SGDLS, CDR2 YYNGEE. V lost 0 bases to trimming and J lost 5 bases, with 11 bases between them. CDR3 in DNA: TGTGCCAGCAGCGTAGGAGGAAGGGCCGAGACCCAGTACTTC. The encoded protein is CASSVGGRAETQYF.

The rearrangement joins TRBV19 to TRBJ2-3, with 7 bases aligning to TRBD2. Trimming removed 5 bases from V and 2 bases from J; junction bases left unmatched: 13. This CDR3 is built from 17 residues. CDR1 and CDR2 from the germline V gene are LNHDA and SQIVND (reference sequence). The CDR3 loop reads CASSPLVGGGNTDTQYF. The CDR3 DNA is TGTGCCAGTAGTCCCCTGGTTGGCGGGGGAAACACAGATACGCAGTATTTT.

The CDR3 DNA follows: TGTGCCAGCAGTTTTCCTAGCGGGGGGGCAGATACGCAGTATTTT. Its protein is CASSFPSGGADTQYF. The gene calls are TRBV6-5 and TRBJ2-3, with 12 bases fitting TRBD2. The CDR3 has 15 amino acids. V lost 4 bases to trimming and J lost 4 bases; unmatched junction nucleotides: 3. In germline, CDR1 is MNHEY, CDR2 SVGAGI.

At least ten counts were recorded for this clonotype. The chain is built from TRBV7-9 and TRBJ1-1, with TRBD1 matching 7 bases. With 8 bases clipped from V and 2 bases from J, the junction kept 8 bases outside the gene matches. CDR1 SEHNR and CDR2 FQNEAQ come from the germline V gene (reference sequence). The CDR3 has 14 amino acids. The CDR3 DNA sequence: TGTGCCAGCTCACTCTTAGGGGGCAACACTGAAGCTTTCTTT. Its protein is CASSLLGGNTEAFF.

V gene TRBV7-9 combines with J gene TRBJ1-4, with a weak D call TRBD1 (5 bases). In germline, CDR1 is SEHNR, CDR2 FQNEAQ (reference sequence). Trimming pared 6 bases from V and 7 bases from J, leaving 15 bases between. The CDR3 is 14 residues long. CDR3 region: CASSPMWGPEKLFF. The CDR3 DNA reads as TGTGCCAGCAGTCCCATGTGGGGCCCTGAAAAACTGTTTTTT.

This clonotype has only a few counts. This sequence joins TRBV12-3 or TRBV12-4 and TRBJ1-1; 7 nucleotides align to TRBD1. J was trimmed by 8 bases and V by 11 bases; bases with no gene match: 11. This CDR3 has 12 amino acids. Here the CDR3 DNA reads TGTGCCGGGAAGGTCAGGGACAGCGAAGCTTTCTTT. Its translation is CAGKVRDSEAFF.

This clonotype was picked up a small number of times. The chain has TRBV14 and TRBJ1-5; tentative D call: TRBD1 (6 bases). CDR1 is SGHDN and CDR2 is FVKESK in the germline V gene. The CDR3 runs to 13 residues. Between the trimmed V and J ends, which lost 2 bases and 7 bases, there was a span of 9 bases. The CDR3 here is CASSQSQGQPQHF. Here the CDR3 DNA reads TGTGCCAGCAGCCAATCACAGGGACAGCCCCAGCATTTT.

This clonotype was observed a handful of times. This chain links TRBV6-1 with TRBJ1-5; D may be TRBD1 (6 bases). CDR3 length equals 12 residues. CDR1 MNHNS and CDR2 SASEGT come from the germline V gene. V was trimmed by 7 bases and J by 7 bases, leaving 11 bases between them. The CDR3 DNA reads TGTGCCAGCAAACAGGGAACCCAGCCCCAGCATTTT. Protein product: CASKQGTQPQHF.

Comments on this clonotype: A read error may account for a junction end that differs from germline. The rearrangement links TRBV5-1 to TRBJ2-1, with TRBD2 matching over 11 bases. The germline gives CDR1 SGHRS, CDR2 YFSETQ. This CDR3 has 16 amino acids. As DNA, the CDR3 is TGCGCCAGCAGCTTGGACGGGACTAGCGGTTACAATGCGCAGTTCTTC. This codes for CASSLDGTSGYNAQFF.

This clonotype was observed a few times. This rearrangement joins TRBV18 to TRBJ2-5, with 7 nucleotides matching TRBD1. Germline V gene data show CDR1 as KGHSH and CDR2 as LQKENI. The junction had 7 bases not matched to a gene; V was cut back by 2 bases and J by 4 bases. The CDR3 runs 15 residues. The CDR3 DNA follows: TGTGCCAGCTCACCAATGAACAGGGGAGCAGAGACCCAGTACTTC. It yields the protein CASSPMNRGAETQYF.

This clonotype was counted many times. V and J are TRBV3-1 and TRBJ2-7; TRBD2 is a possible D gene (5 bases). Germline V gives CDR1 LGHDT, CDR2 YNNKEL (reference sequence). Trimming removed 3 bases from V and 3 bases from J, with 18 bases in between. The CDR3 has 16 amino acids. The CDR3 DNA reads as TGTGCCAGCAGCCACGCTACTAGTCCGCGTATCTACGAGCAGTACTTC. Protein product: CASSHATSPRIYEQYF.

This chain links TRBV7-8 with TRBJ1-5; 7 bases fit TRBD1. Trimming at V came to 4 bases and at J to 6 bases, leaving 15 bases not matched to a gene. The germline V gene encodes CDR1 SGHVS and CDR2 FQNEAQ. The CDR3 runs 17 residues. The CDR3 here is CASSSLGARGFGQPQHF. The CDR3 DNA reads as TGTGCCAGCAGCTCCCTTGGGGCCAGGGGGTTTGGTCAGCCCCAGCATTTT.

As regards this clonotype: An end of the junction differs from the germline gene, which may be a read error. This chain uses TRBV20-1 with TRBJ1-2; no clear D. The CDR3 spans 11 residues. Germline CDR1 is DFQATT and CDR2 is SNEGSKA (reference sequence). CDR3 in DNA: TGCAGTGCAGCAAGATCGGGTGGCTGCACCTTC. The encoded protein is CSAARSGGCTF.

The rearrangement links TRBV19 to TRBJ1-5, with D tentatively TRBD1 (6 bases). The CDR3 consists of 15 residues. Germline CDR1 LNHDA, CDR2 SQIVND (reference sequence). V was cut by 2 bases and J by 4 bases, with 12 bases left in between. The CDR3 here is CASSISQGSNQPQHF. For the CDR3, the DNA is TGTGCCAGTAGTATAAGCCAGGGGAGTAATCAGCCCCAGCATTTT.

Ten or more counts support this clonotype. The chain links TRBV2 to TRBJ1-5, with TRBD1 matching 11 bases. CDR3 length equals 16 residues. V was clipped by 6 bases and J by 7 bases; unmatched bases: 11. Looked up from germline, CDR1 is SNHLY and CDR2 is FYNNEI. CDR3 residues: CASSHKRTGGGQPQHF. DNA for the CDR3: TGTGCCAGCAGCCATAAACGGACAGGGGGCGGACAGCCCCAGCATTTT.

This clonotype was recorded a few times. The chain joins TRBV7-3 to TRBJ1-1; tentative D call: TRBD1 (5 bases). Germline V gives CDR1 SGHTA, CDR2 FQGTGA. Between the trimmed V and J ends, which lost 1 base and 3 bases, there was a span of 9 bases. The CDR3 has 14 amino acids. In nucleotides, the CDR3 is TGTGCCAGCAGCTTAAAAGGGGAATACACTGAAGCTTTCTTT. Its translation: CASSLKGEYTEAFF. Filled out from reference TRBV7-3 and TRBJ1-1, the complete variable domain reads GAGVSQTPSNKVTEKGKYVELRCDPISGHTALYWYRQSLGQGPEFLIYFQGTGAADDSGLPNDRFFAVRPEGSVSTLKIQRTERGDSAVYLCASSLKGEYTEAFFGQGTRLTVV.

J is TRBJ1-5 and V is TRBV15; 12 nucleotides match TRBD1. Germline values: CDR1 LNHNV, CDR2 YYDKDF (reference sequence). The V segment lost 8 bases and the J segment 5 bases; nucleotides outside the gene matches: 4. The CDR3 contains 14 residues. In DNA form, the CDR3 reads TGTGCCACCTTGGGACAGGGGGCCCATCAGCCCCAGCATTTT. Its translation is CATLGQGAHQPQHF. Drawing the rest from reference TRBV15 and TRBJ1-5, the complete variable domain is DAMVIQNPRYQVTQFGKPVTLSCSQTLNHNVMYWYQQKSSQAPKLLFHYYDKDFNNEADTPDNFQSRRPNTSFCFLDIRSPGLGDTAMYLCATLGQGAHQPQHFGDGTRLSIL.

For this clonotype: A much bigger clone sits one base away, suggesting this may be a read error. The CDR3, as DNA: TGTGCCAGCAGCCCGAATTCCTGGGGGAGCTCCTACAATGAGCAGTCCTTC. It is translated as CASSPNSWGSSYNEQSF. J is TRBJ2-1 and V is TRBV3-1; D is tentatively TRBD1 or TRBD2 (5 bases each). CDR1 is LGHDT and CDR2 is YNNKEL in the germline V gene (reference sequence). This CDR3 is 17 amino acids long.

This chain uses TRBV6-1 with TRBJ2-1; no definite D call. The germline V and J ends were trimmed by 1 base and 0 bases, with 10 bases remaining between them. The germline CDR1 and CDR2 sequences are MNHNS and SASEGT. The CDR3 is made up of 16 amino acids. CDR3 protein: CASSEESASSYNEQFF. The CDR3 region has the DNA TGTGCCAGCAGTGAAGAGAGTGCGAGCTCCTACAATGAGCAGTTCTTC.

The CDR3 DNA reads as TGCAGTGCTTTGCCTGGGTTTCCTCAGGCTTTCTTT. It is translated as CSALPGFPQAFF. This chain joins TRBV20-1 and TRBJ1-1; the D is unclear. This CDR3 contains 12 residues. V gave up 5 bases and J gave up 11 bases, with 18 bases separating them. The germline gives CDR1 DFQATT, CDR2 SNEGSKA (reference sequence).

The chain joins TRBV2 to TRBJ1-5; TRBD1 might be the D (5 bases). CDR1 is SNHLY and CDR2 is FYNNEI in the germline V gene. V was shortened by 2 bases and J by 3 bases, with 11 bases between the two germline ends. This CDR3 has 15 amino acids. The CDR3 bases are TGTGCCAGCAGTGAACAAGGGGATCTCAATCAGCCCCAGCATTTT. It codes for CASSEQGDLNQPQHF. The entire variable domain, with the rest obtained from reference TRBV2 and TRBJ1-5, is as follows: EPEVTQTPSHQVTQMGQEVILRCVPISNHLYFYWYRQILGQKVEFLVSFYNNEISEKSEIFDDQFSVERPDGSNFTLKIRSTKLEDSAMYFCASSEQGDLNQPQHFGDGTRLSIL.

This clonotype was detected only a few times. This chain links TRBV2 with TRBJ1-6; no clear D. The germline V and J ends were trimmed by 2 bases and 12 bases, with 11 bases remaining between them. The V gene's germline CDR1 is SNHLY and CDR2 FYNNEI. The CDR3 covers 13 residues. Here the CDR3 reads CASSEWGAIPLHF. CDR3 coding DNA: TGTGCCAGCAGTGAATGGGGAGCCATACCCCTCCACTTT. Complete variable domain (other parts from reference TRBV2 and TRBJ1-6): EPEVTQTPSHQVTQMGQEVILRCVPISNHLYFYWYRQILGQKVEFLVSFYNNEISEKSEIFDDQFSVERPDGSNFTLKIRSTKLEDSAMYFCASSEWGAIPLHFGNGTRLTVT.

The CDR3 nucleotides read TGTGCCAGCAGTTACTCGAAATATTCGGGGGGTCAGCCCCAGCATTTT. This sequence encodes CASSYSKYSGGQPQHF. The rearrangement uses TRBV6-6 and TRBJ1-5; tentative D call: TRBD1 (5 bases). This CDR3 is built from 16 residues. Germline assignment: CDR1 MNHNY and CDR2 SVGAGI (reference sequence). The ends were cut back, 0 bases at V and 6 bases at J, with 15 bases in the middle.

A remark on this clonotype: This may be a read error, as it is one base from a much larger clone. V gene TRBV3-1 combines with J gene TRBJ2-3; tentatively, D is TRBD2 (5 bases). Germline V lookup: CDR1 LGHDT, CDR2 YNNKEL (reference sequence). The CDR3 has 13 amino acids. The CDR3 region has the DNA TGTGCCGGCAGCCAAGGCCGAGGGGATACGCAGTATTTT. Translating it yields CAGSQGRGDTQYF.